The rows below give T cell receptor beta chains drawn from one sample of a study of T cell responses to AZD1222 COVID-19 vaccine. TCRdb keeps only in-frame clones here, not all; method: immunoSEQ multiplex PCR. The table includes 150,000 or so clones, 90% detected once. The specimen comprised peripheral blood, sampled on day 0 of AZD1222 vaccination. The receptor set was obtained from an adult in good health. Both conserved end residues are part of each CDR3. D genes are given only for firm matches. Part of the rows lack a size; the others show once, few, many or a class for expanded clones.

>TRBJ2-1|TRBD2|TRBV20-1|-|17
CSASPRVAGGLTNEQFF
TGCAGTGCTAGTCCTCGAGTGGCGGGAGGGCTGACCAATGAGCAGTTCTTC
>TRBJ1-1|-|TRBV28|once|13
CASSTDRNTEAFF
TGTGCCAGCAGTACTGACAGGAACACTGAAGCTTTCTTT
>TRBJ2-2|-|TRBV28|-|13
CATPDSNTGELFF
TGTGCCACCCCGGACTCGAACACCGGGGAGCTGTTTTTT
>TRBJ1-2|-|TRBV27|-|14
CASSSTTGVYGYTF
TGTGCCAGCAGCTCCACGACAGGTGTCTATGGCTACACCTTC
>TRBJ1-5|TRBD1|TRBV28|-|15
CASRGPGPNNQPQHF
TGTGCCAGTAGGGGGCCGGGGCCGAACAATCAGCCCCAGCATTTT
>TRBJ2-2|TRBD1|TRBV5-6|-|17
CASSLKPGQGSTGELFF
TGTGCCAGCAGCTTGAAGCCGGGACAGGGCTCCACCGGGGAGCTGTTTTTT
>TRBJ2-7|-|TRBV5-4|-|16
CASSLRPRKGIYEQYF
TGTGCCAGCAGCTTGCGACCACGAAAAGGAATTTACGAGCAGTACTTC
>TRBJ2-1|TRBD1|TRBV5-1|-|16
CASSLVGQGVGNEQFF
TGCGCCAGCAGCTTGGTCGGACAGGGGGTGGGGAATGAGCAGTTCTTC
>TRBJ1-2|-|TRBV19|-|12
CASSLGNYGYTF
TGTGCCAGTAGTTTGGGGAACTATGGCTACACCTTC
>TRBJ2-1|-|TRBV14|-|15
CASSQEFQGGNEQFF
TGTGCCAGCAGCCAAGAATTTCAGGGGGGTAATGAGCAGTTCTTC
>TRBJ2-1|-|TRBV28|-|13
CANRAGTKNEQFF
TGTGCCAACAGGGCCGGGACAAAGAATGAGCAGTTCTTC
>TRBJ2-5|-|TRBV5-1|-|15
CASRPRPGNQETQYF
TGCGCCAGCAGGCCCCGTCCGGGAAACCAAGAGACCCAGTACTTC
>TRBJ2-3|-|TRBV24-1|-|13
CATSDERHFTQYF
TGTGCCACCAGTGATGAAAGACATTTCACGCAGTATTTT
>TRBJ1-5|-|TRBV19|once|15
CASSIGKYSNQPQHF
TGTGCCAGTAGTATAGGCAAGTATAGCAATCAGCCCCAGCATTTT
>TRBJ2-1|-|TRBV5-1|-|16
CASSLDNGGSYNEQFF
TGCGCCAGCAGCTTGGATAACGGGGGATCCTACAATGAGCAGTTCTTC
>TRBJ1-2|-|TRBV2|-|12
CASKTEGRGYTF
TGTGCCAGCAAAACAGAGGGTCGTGGCTACACCTTC
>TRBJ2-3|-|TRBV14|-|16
CASSQDKYLSTDTQYF
TGTGCCAGCAGCCAAGATAAGTATCTTAGCACAGATACGCAGTATTTT
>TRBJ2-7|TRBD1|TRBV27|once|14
CASSFSGQGYEQYF
TGTGCCAGCAGTTTCTCCGGACAGGGCTACGAGCAGTACTTC
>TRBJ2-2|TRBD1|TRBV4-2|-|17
CASSQGTGENVPGELFF
TGTGCCAGCAGCCAAGGGACAGGGGAGAATGTTCCCGGGGAGCTGTTTTTT
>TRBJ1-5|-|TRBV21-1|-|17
CASSAGQISEKYQPQHF
TGTGCCAGCAGCGCAGGACAGATCTCAGAGAAATATCAGCCCCAGCATTTT
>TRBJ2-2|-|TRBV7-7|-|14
CASSPQLGTGELFF
TGTGCTAGCAGCCCTCAGTTAGGGACCGGGGAGCTGTTTTTT
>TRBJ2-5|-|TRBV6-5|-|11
CASSLQETQYF
TGTGCCAGCAGTTTACAAGAGACCCAGTACTTC
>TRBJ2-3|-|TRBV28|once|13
CASSWTNTDTQYF
TGTGCCAGCAGTTGGACAAACACAGATACGCAGTATTTT
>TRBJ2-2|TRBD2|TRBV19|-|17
CASSIVTSGSDPGELFF
TGTGCCAGTAGTATAGTGACTAGCGGGAGCGACCCCGGGGAGCTGTTTTTT
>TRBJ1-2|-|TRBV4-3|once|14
CASSQDSGVYGYTF
TGCGCCAGCAGCCAAGATAGCGGGGTCTATGGCTACACCTTC
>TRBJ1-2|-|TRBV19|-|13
CASSIVPNYGYTF
TGTGCCAGTAGTATAGTCCCCAACTATGGCTACACCTTC
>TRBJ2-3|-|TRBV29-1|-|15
CSARDGGLYTDTQYF
TGCAGCGCCAGGGACGGCGGCTTGTACACAGATACGCAGTATTTT
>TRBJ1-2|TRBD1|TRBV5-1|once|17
CASSLDHQTGTGSGYTF
TGCGCCAGCAGCTTGGACCACCAAACCGGGACAGGGTCCGGCTACACCTTC
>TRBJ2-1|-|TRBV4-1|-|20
CASSTQRDTPWSGSYNEQFF
TGCGCCAGCAGCACCCAACGGGACACCCCTTGGAGCGGGTCTTACAATGAGCAGTTCTTC
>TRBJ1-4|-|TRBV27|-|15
CASSPITRGNEKLFF
TGTGCCAGCAGTCCAATCACCCGGGGGAATGAAAAACTGTTTTTT
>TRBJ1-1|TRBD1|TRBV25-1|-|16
CASSSTGWMVETEAFF
TGTGCCAGCAGTTCGACAGGGTGGATGGTAGAGACTGAAGCTTTCTTT
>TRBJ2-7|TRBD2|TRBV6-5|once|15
CASSYLLAGGYEQYF
TGTGCCAGCAGTTACCTCTTAGCGGGAGGCTACGAGCAGTACTTC
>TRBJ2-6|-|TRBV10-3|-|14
CAMTDSSGANVLTF
TGTGCCATGACCGACAGCTCTGGGGCCAACGTCCTGACTTTC
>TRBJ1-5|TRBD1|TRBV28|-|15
CASTPEGAGDQPQHF
TGTGCCAGCACTCCTGAGGGGGCCGGGGATCAGCCCCAGCATTTT
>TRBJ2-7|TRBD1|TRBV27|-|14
CASSFGTGANEQYF
TGTGCCAGCAGTTTTGGGACAGGCGCGAACGAGCAGTACTTC
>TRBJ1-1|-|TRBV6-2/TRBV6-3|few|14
CASSYPGKNTEAFF
TGTGCCAGCAGTTACCCAGGGAAGAACACTGAAGCTTTCTTT
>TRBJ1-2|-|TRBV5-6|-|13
CASSPDSRVGYTF
TGTGCCAGCAGCCCGGACTCTAGGGTTGGCTACACCTTC
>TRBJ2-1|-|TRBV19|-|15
CASSMGSGPYNEQFF
TGTGCCAGTAGTATGGGTTCAGGGCCCTACAATGAGCAGTTCTTC
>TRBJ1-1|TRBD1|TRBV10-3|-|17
CAISGGTGAALNTEAFF
TGTGCCATCAGTGGGGGGACAGGGGCCGCTTTGAACACTGAAGCTTTCTTT
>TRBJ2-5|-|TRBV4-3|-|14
CASSHSPGEGTQYF
TGCGCCAGCAGCCACAGCCCGGGGGAAGGGACCCAGTACTTC
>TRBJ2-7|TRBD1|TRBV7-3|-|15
CASSLLSGGNYEQYF
TGTGCCAGCAGCTTACTTTCAGGGGGTAACTACGAGCAGTACTTC
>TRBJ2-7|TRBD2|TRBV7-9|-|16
CASSTTGTSEIYEQYF
TGTGCCAGCAGTACAACCGGGACTAGCGAGATTTACGAGCAGTACTTC
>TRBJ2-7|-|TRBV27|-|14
CASSFLGEEDEQYF
TGTGCCAGCAGTTTCCTGGGCGAGGAGGACGAGCAGTACTTC
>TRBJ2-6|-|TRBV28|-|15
CASTPASSGANVLTF
TGTGCCAGCACACCGGCATCCTCTGGGGCCAACGTCCTGACTTTC
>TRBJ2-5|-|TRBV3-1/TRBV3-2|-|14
CASSQDEEVETQYF
TGTGCCAGCAGCCAAGATGAGGAGGTAGAGACCCAGTACTTC
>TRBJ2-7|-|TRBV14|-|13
CASSQGGSIEQYF
TGTGCCAGCAGCCAAGGTGGGTCGATCGAGCAGTACTTC
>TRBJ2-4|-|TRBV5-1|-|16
CASRFEGSLAKNIQYF
TGCGCCAGCAGGTTCGAAGGGTCCTTGGCCAAAAACATTCAGTACTTC
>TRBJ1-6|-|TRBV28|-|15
CASRKEGALNSPLHF
TGTGCCAGCAGGAAGGAAGGGGCCCTCAATTCACCCCTCCACTTT
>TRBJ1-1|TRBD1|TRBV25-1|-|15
CASSPEGARGTEAFF
TGTGCCAGCTCCCCGGAGGGGGCGCGGGGGACTGAAGCTTTCTTT
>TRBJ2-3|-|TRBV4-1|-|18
CASSQEVLWRGRTDTQYF
TGCGCCAGCAGCCAAGAAGTCCTCTGGCGGGGGCGCACAGATACGCAGTATTTT
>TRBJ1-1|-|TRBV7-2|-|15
CASSSSGGMNTEAFF
TGTGCCAGCAGCTCCTCTGGGGGGATGAACACTGAAGCTTTCTTT
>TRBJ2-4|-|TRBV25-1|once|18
CASSDPETERLAKNIQYF
TGTGCCAGCAGTGACCCCGAGACGGAACGTCTAGCCAAAAACATTCAGTACTTC
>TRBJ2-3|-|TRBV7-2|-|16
CASSLEGRRVRDTQYF
TGTGCCAGCAGCTTAGAGGGCCGACGGGTCAGAGATACGCAGTATTTT
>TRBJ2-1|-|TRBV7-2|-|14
CASSFLTSKNEQFF
TGTGCCAGCAGCTTTCTCACTAGCAAGAATGAGCAGTTCTTC
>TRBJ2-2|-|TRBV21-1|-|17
CASSKISDWLNTGELFF
TGTGCCAGCAGCAAAATTTCGGACTGGCTAAACACCGGGGAGCTGTTTTTT
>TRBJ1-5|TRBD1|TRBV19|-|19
CASSLLDPGQGYSNQPQHF
TGTGCCAGTAGCCTATTGGATCCGGGACAGGGATATAGCAATCAGCCCCAGCATTTT
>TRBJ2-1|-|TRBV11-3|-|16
CASSYVGWPEDNEQFF
TGTGCCAGCAGCTACGTGGGGTGGCCAGAGGACAATGAGCAGTTCTTC
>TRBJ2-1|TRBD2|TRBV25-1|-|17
CASSDGPGLEKNNEQFF
TGTGCCAGCAGTGACGGACCGGGACTAGAAAAGAACAATGAGCAGTTCTTC
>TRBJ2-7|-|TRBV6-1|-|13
CASSEAADYEQYF
TGTGCCAGCAGTGAAGCGGCAGACTACGAGCAGTACTTC